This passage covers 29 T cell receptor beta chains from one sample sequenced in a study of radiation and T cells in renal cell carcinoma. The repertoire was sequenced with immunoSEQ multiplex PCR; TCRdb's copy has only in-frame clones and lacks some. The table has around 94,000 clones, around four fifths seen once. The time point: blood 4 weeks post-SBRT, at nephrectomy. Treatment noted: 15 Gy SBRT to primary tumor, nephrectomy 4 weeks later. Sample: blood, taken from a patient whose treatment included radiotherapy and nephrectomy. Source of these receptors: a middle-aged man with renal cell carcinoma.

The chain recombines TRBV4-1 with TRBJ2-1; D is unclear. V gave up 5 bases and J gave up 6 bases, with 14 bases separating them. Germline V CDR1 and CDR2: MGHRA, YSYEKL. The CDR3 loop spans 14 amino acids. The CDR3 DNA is TGCGCCAGCAGCGGAAGTGACTTCTCCAATGAGCAGTTCTTC. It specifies CASSGSDFSNEQFF.

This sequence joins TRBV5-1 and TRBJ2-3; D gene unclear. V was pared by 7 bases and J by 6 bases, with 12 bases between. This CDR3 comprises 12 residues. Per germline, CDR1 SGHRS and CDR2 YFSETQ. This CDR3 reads CASSESSDTQYF. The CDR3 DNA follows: TGCGCCAGCTCGGAGAGCTCGGATACGCAGTATTTT.

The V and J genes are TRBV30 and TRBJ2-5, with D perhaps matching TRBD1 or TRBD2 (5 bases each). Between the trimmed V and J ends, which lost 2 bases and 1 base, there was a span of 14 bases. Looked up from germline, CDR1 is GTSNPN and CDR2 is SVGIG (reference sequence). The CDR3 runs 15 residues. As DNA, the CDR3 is TGTGCCTGGAGTCCACGCCGGGACGGCCAAGAGACCCAGTACTTC. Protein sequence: CAWSPRRDGQETQYF.

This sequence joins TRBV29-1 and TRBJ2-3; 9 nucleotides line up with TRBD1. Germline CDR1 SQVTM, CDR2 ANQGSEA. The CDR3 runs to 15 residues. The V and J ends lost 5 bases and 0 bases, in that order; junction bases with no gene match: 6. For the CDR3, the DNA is TGCAGCGTTTACGGGGGACAGGGAAGCACAGATACGCAGTATTTT. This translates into CSVYGGQGSTDTQYF.

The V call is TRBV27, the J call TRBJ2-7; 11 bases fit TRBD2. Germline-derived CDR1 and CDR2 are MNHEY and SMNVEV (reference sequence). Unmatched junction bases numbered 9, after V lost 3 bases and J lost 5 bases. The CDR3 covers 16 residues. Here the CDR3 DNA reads TGTGCCAGCAGTTTCCGAACTAGCGGGAGTATCCACGAGCAGTACTTC. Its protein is CASSFRTSGSIHEQYF.

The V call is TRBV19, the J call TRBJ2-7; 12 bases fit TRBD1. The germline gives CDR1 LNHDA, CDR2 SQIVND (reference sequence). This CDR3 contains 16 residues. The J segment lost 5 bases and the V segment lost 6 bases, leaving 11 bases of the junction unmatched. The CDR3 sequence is CASREIGTGGYNEQYF. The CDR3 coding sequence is TGTGCCAGTAGGGAAATCGGGACAGGGGGCTATAACGAGCAGTACTTC.

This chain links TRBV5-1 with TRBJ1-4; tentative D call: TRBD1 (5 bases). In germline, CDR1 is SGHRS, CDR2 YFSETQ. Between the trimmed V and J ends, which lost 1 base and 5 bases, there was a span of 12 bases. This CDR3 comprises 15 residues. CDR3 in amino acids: CASSLTGRLNEKLFF. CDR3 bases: TGCGCCAGCAGCTTGACAGGACGGTTAAATGAAAAACTGTTTTTT. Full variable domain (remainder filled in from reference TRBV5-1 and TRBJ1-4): KAGVTQTPRYLIKTRGQQVTLSCSPISGHRSVSWYQQTPGQGLQFLFEYFSETQRNKGNFPGRFSGRQFSNSRSEMNVSTLELGDSALYLCASSLTGRLNEKLFFGSGTQLSVL.

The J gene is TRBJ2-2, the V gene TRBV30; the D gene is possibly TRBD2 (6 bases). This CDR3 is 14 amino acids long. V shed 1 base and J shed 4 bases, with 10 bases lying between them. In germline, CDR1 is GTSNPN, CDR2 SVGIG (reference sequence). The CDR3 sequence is CAWSEGLTTGELFF. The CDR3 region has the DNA TGTGCCTGGAGTGAAGGACTAACCACCGGGGAGCTGTTTTTT. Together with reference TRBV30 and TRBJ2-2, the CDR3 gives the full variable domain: SQTIHQWPATLVQPVGSPLSLECTVEGTSNPNLYWYRQAAGRGLQLLFYSVGIGQISSEVPQNLSASRPQDRQFILSSKKLLLSDSGFYLCAWSEGLTTGELFFGEGSRLTVL.

This chain's CDR3 is CASSPQRGSSGSRSKQFF. The CDR3 DNA reads TGTGCCAGCAGCCCCCAAAGAGGGTCTAGCGGGAGTCGTTCGAAGCAGTTCTTC. The chain employs TRBV7-2 and TRBJ2-1; 10 bases are shared with TRBD2. The junction had 21 bases not matched to a gene; V was cut back by 5 bases and J by 11 bases. The CDR3 consists of 18 residues. Germline V lookup: CDR1 SGHTA, CDR2 FQGNSA.

CDR3 in amino acids: CASSTPSGGYTGELFF. The CDR3 coding sequence is TGTGCCAGCAGCACCCCTAGCGGGGGATACACCGGGGAGCTGTTTTTT. The chain employs TRBV7-9 and TRBJ2-2; the match to TRBD2 covers 10 bases. Trimming at V came to 5 bases and at J to 3 bases, leaving 6 bases not matched to a gene. The V gene's germline CDR1 is SEHNR and CDR2 FQNEAQ (reference sequence). The CDR3 consists of 16 residues.

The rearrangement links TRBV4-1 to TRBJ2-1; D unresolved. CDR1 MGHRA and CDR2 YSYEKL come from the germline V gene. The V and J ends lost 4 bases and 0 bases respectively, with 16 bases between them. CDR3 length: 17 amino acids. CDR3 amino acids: CASSRLFLAASYNEQFF. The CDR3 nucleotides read TGCGCCAGCAGCCGTCTATTCTTGGCCGCCTCCTACAATGAGCAGTTCTTC.

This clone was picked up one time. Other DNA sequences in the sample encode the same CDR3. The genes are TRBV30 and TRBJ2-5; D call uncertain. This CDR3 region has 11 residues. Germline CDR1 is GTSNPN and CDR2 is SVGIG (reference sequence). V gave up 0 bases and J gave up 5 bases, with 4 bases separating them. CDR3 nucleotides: TGTGCCTGGAGTGTAGGGGAGACCCAGTACTTC. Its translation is CAWSVGETQYF. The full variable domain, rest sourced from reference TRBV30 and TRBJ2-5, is SQTIHQWPATLVQPVGSPLSLECTVEGTSNPNLYWYRQAAGRGLQLLFYSVGIGQISSEVPQNLSASRPQDRQFILSSKKLLLSDSGFYLCAWSVGETQYFGPGTRLLVL.

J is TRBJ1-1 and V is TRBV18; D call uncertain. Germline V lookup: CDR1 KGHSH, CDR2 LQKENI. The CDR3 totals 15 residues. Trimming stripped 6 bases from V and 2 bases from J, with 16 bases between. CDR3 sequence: CASSMGSGINTEAFF. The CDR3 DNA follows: TGTGCCAGCTCTATGGGGTCGGGAATTAACACTGAAGCTTTCTTT. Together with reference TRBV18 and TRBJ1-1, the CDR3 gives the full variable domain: NAGVMQNPRHLVRRRGQEARLRCSPMKGHSHVYWYRQLPEEGLKFMVYLQKENIIDESGMPKERFSAEFPKEGPSILRIQQVVRGDSAAYFCASSMGSGINTEAFFGQGTRLTVV.

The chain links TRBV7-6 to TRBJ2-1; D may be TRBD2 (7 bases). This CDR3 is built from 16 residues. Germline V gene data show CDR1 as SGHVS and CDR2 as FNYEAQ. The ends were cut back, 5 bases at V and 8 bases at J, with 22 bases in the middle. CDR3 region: CASSLKGGGVIHEQFF. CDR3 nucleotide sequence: TGTGCCAGCAGCCTCAAAGGGGGGGGAGTAATCCATGAGCAGTTCTTC.

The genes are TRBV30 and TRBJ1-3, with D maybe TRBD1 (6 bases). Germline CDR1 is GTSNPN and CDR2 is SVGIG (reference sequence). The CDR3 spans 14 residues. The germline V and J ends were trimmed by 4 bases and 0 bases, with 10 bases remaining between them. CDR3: CAWNTGNSGNTIYF. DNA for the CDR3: TGTGCCTGGAACACAGGGAACTCTGGAAACACCATATATTTT.

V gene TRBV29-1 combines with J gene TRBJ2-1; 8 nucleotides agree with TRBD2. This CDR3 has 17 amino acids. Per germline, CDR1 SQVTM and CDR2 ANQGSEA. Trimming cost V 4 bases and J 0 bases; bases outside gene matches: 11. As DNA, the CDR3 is TGCAGCGTTGTCGGTAGCGGGGCATCCTTCTCCTACAATGAGCAGTTCTTC. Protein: CSVVGSGASFSYNEQFF.

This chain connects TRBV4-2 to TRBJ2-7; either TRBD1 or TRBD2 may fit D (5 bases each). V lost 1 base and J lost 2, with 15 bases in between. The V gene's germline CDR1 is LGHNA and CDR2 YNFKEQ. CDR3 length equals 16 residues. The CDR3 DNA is TGTGCCAGCAGCCAAGCGGCCGGGACCGCCACCTACGAGCAGTACTTC. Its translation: CASSQAAGTATYEQYF.

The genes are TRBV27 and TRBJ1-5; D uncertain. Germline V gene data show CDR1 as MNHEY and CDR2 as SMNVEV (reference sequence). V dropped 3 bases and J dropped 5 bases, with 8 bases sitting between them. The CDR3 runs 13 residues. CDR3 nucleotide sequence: TGTGCCAGCAGTTTCTCAGAAGATCAGCCCCAGCATTTT. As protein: CASSFSEDQPQHF.

The CDR3 nucleotides read TGTGCCAGCAGTTTATCACAGGGAACAAGTGAGCAGTTCTTC. This gives the protein CASSLSQGTSEQFF. The gene calls are TRBV27 and TRBJ2-1; possible D gene TRBD1, 6 bases. The CDR3 length is 14 residues. Germline CDR1 is MNHEY and CDR2 is SMNVEV (reference sequence). Trimming took 0 bases from V and 9 from J, leaving 12 bases between them.

In nucleotides, the CDR3 is TGTGCCAGCAGCTTAGTCCTTCTAGGCACTGAAGCTTTCTTT. The encoded protein is CASSLVLLGTEAFF. The gene calls are TRBV7-9 and TRBJ1-1; D gene uncertain. Germline-derived CDR1 and CDR2 are SEHNR and FQNEAQ (reference sequence). V was trimmed by 1 base and J by 4 bases, leaving 10 bases between them. The CDR3 loop spans 14 amino acids.

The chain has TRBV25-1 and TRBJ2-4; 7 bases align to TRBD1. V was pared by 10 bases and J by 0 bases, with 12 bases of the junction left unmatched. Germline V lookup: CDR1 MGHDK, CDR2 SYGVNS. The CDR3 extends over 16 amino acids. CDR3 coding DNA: TGTGCCACCCCCCCCCGACAGGGAATAGCCAAAAACATTCAGTACTTC. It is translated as CATPPRQGIAKNIQYF.

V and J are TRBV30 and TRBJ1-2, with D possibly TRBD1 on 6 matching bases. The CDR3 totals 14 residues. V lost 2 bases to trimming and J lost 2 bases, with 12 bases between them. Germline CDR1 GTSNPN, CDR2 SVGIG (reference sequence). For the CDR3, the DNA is TGTGCCTGGAGTAGGAGGGGGATGAACTATGGCTACACCTTC. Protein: CAWSRRGMNYGYTF.

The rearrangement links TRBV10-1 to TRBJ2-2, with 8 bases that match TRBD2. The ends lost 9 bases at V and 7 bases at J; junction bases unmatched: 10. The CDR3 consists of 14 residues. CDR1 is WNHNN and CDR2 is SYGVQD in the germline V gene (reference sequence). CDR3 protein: CASNAGRADGELFF. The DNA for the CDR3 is TGCGCCAGTAACGCCGGGAGGGCCGACGGGGAGCTGTTTTTT.

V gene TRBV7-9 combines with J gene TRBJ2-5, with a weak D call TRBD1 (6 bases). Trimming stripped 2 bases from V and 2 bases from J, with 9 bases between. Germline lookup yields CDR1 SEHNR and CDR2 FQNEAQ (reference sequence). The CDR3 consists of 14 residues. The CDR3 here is CASSLQGLQETQYF. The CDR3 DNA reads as TGTGCCAGCAGCTTACAGGGGCTACAAGAGACCCAGTACTTC.

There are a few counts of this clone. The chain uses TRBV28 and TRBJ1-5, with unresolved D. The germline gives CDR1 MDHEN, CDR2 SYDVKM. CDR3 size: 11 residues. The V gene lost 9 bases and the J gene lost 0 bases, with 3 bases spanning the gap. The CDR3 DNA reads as TGTGCCAGTTATAGCAATCAGCCCCAGCATTTT. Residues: CASYSNQPQHF.

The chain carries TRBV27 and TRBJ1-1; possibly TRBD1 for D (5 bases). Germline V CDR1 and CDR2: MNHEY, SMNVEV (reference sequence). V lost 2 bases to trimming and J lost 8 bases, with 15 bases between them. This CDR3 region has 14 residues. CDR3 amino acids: CASSLGGLPSEAFF. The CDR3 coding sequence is TGTGCCAGCAGTTTAGGGGGACTGCCAAGCGAAGCTTTCTTT.

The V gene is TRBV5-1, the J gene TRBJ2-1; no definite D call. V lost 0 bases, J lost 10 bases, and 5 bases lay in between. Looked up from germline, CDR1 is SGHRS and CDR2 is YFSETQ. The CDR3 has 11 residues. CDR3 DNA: TGCGCCAGCAGCTTGGCCCGGGAGCAGTTCTTC. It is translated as CASSLAREQFF. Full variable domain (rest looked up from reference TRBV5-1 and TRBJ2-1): KAGVTQTPRYLIKTRGQQVTLSCSPISGHRSVSWYQQTPGQGLQFLFEYFSETQRNKGNFPGRFSGRQFSNSRSEMNVSTLELGDSALYLCASSLAREQFFGPGTRLTVL.

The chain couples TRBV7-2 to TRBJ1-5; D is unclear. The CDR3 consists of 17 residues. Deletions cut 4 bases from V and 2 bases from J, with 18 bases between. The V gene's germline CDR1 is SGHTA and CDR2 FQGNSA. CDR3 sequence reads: CASSSRMSSEGNQPQHF. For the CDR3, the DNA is TGTGCCAGCAGCTCCCGCATGTCCTCGGAGGGCAATCAGCCCCAGCATTTT.

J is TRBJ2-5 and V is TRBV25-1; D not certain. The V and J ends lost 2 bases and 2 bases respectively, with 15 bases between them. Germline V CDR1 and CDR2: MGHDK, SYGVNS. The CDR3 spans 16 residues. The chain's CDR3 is CASSEPGLEYQETQYF. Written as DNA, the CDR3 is TGTGCCAGCAGTGAACCCGGTTTGGAGTATCAAGAGACCCAGTACTTC.